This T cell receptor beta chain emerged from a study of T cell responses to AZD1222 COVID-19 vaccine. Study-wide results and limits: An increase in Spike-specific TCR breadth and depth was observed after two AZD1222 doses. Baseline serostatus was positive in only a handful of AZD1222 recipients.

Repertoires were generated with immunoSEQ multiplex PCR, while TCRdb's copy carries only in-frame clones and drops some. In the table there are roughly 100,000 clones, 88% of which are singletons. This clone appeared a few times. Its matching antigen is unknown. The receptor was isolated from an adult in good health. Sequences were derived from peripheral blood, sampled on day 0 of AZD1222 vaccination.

The CDR3 region is CASSPDAYTEAFF. In nucleotides, the CDR3 is TGTGCCAGCTCACCCGACGCCTACACTGAAGCTTTCTTT. This rearrangement joins TRBV18 to TRBJ1-1; D gene ambiguous. CDR1 and CDR2 from the germline V gene are KGHSH and LQKENI. Trimming cost V 3 bases and J 3 bases, with 8 bases left between them. CDR3 length: 13 residues.